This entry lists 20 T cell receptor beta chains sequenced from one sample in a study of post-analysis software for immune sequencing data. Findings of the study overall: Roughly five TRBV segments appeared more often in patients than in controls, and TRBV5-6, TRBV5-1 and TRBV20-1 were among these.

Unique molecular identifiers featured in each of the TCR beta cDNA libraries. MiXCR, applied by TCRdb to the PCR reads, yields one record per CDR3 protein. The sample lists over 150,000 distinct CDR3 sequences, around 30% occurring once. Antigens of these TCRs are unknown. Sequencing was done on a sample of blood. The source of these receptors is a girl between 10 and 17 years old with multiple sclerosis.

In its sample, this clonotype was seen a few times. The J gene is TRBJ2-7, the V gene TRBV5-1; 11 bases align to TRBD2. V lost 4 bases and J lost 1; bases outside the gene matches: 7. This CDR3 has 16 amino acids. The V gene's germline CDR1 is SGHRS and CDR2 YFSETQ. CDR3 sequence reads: CASSLLLAGDSYEQYF. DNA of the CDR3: TGCGCCAGCAGCCTTTTACTAGCGGGAGATTCCTACGAGCAGTACTTC. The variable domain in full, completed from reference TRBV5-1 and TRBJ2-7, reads KAGVTQTPRYLIKTRGQQVTLSCSPISGHRSVSWYQQTPGQGLQFLFEYFSETQRNKGNFPGRFSGRQFSNSRSEMNVSTLELGDSALYLCASSLLLAGDSYEQYFGPGTRLTVT.

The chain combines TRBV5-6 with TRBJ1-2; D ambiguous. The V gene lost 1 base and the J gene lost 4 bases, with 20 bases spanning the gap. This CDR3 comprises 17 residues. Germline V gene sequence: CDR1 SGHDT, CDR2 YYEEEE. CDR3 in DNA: TGTGCCAGCAGCTTGAGCCCCCATGGCCCCGATCCCTATGGCTACACCTTC. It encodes CASSLSPHGPDPYGYTF.

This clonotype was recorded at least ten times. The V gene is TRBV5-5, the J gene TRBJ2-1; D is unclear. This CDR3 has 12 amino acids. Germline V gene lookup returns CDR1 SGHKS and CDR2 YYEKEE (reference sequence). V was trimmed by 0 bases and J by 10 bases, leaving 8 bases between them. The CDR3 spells CASSLVAWEQFF. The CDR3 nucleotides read TGTGCCAGCAGCTTGGTAGCTTGGGAGCAGTTCTTC.

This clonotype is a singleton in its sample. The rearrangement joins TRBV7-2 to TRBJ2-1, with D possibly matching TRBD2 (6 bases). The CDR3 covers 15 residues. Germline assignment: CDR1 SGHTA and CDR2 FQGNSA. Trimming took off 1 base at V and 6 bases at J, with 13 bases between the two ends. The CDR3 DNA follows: TGTGCCAGCAGCTTAGACCGGTTGCGGGGCAATGAGCAGTTCTTC. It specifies CASSLDRLRGNEQFF.

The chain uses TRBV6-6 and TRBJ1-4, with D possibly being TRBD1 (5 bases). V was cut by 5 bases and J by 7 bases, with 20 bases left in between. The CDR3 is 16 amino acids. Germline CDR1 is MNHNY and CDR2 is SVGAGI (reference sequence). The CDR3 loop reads CASSLAPDGGGEKLFF. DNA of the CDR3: TGTGCCAGCAGTCTAGCCCCTGACGGGGGAGGTGAAAAACTGTTTTTT.

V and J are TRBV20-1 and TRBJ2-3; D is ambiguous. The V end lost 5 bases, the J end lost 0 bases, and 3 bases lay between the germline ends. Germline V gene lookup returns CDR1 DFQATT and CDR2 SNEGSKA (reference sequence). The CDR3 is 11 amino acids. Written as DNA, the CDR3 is TGCAGTGCTGTGAGCACAGATACGCAGTATTTT. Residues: CSAVSTDTQYF.

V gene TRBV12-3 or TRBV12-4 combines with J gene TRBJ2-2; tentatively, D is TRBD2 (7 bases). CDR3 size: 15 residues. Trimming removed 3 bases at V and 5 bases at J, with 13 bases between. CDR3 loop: CASSLTGGPTGELFF. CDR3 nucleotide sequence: TGTGCCAGCAGTTTGACCGGGGGGCCGACCGGGGAGCTGTTTTTT.

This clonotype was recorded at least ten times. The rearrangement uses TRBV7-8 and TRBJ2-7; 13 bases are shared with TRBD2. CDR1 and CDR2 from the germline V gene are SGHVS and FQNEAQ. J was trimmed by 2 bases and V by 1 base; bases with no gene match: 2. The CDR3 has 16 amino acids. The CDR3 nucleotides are TGTGCCAGCAGCTTAGAACTAGCGGGAGGGGCCTACGAGCAGTACTTC. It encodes CASSLELAGGAYEQYF.

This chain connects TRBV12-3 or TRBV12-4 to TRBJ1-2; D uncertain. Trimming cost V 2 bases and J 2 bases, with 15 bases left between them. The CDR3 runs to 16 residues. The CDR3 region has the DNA TGTGCCAGCAGTTTAAGTCCGGCAGGACGAAACTATGGCTACACCTTC. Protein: CASSLSPAGRNYGYTF.

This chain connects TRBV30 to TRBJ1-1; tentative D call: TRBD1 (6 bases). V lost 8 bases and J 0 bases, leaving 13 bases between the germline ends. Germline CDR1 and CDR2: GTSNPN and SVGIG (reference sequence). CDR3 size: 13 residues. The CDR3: CAGKDRMNTEAFF. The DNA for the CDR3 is TGTGCCGGCAAAGACAGGATGAACACTGAAGCTTTCTTT.

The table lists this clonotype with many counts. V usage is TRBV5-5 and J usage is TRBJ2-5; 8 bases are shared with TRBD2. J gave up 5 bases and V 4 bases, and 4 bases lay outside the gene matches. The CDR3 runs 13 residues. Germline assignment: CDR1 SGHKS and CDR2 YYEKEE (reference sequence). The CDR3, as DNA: TGTGCCAGCAGCCGCAGCGGGGGCGAGACCCAGTACTTC. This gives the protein CASSRSGGETQYF.

The CDR3 spells CASTREGWTEAFF. CDR3 DNA sequence: TGTGCCAGCACCAGGGAGGGGTGGACTGAAGCTTTCTTT. The chain uses TRBV6-2 or TRBV6-3 and TRBJ1-1; tentative D call: TRBD1 (5 bases). CDR3 length: 13 amino acids. The V end was cut by 7 bases, the J end by 5 bases, with 14 bases between. From germline, CDR1 is MNHEY and CDR2 SVGEGT.

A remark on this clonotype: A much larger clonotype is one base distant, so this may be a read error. In DNA form, the CDR3 reads TGTGCCAGCAGTTATTTGGGACAGGGTTTCAACGAGCAGTACTTC. It translates to CASSYLGQGFNEQYF. This chain uses TRBV6-5 with TRBJ2-7, with 9 bases that match TRBD1. Trimming at V came to 3 bases and at J to 5 bases, leaving 8 bases not matched to a gene. Per germline, CDR1 MNHEY and CDR2 SVGAGI. The CDR3 loop spans 15 amino acids.

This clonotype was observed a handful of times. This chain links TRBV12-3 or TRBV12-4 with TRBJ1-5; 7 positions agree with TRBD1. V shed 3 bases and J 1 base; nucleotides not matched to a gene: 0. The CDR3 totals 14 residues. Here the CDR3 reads CASSLDRSNQPQHF. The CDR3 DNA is TGTGCCAGCAGTTTGGACAGGAGCAATCAGCCCCAGCATTTT.

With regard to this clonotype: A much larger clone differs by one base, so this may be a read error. CDR3 nucleotides: TGCAGCGTTGAAGATGCCTCCGCCCATGGGCAGTACTTC. Translated, it gives CSVEDASAHGQYF. V and J are TRBV29-1 and TRBJ2-7; D gene ambiguous. The CDR3 spans 13 residues. Germline V lookup: CDR1 SQVTM, CDR2 ANQGSEA. V was clipped by 0 bases and J by 9 bases, with 15 bases between them.

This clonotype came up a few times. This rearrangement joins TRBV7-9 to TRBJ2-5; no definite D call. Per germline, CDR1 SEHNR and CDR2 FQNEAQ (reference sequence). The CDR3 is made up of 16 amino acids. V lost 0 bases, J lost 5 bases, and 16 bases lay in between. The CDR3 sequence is CASSLAPQGFGETQYF. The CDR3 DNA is TGTGCCAGCAGCTTAGCCCCTCAAGGATTCGGGGAGACCCAGTACTTC.

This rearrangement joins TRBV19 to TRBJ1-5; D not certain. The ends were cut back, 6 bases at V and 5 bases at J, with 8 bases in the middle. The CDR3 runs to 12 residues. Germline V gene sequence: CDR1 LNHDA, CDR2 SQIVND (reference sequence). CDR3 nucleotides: TGTGCCAGTAGAGCCACTCATCAGCCCCAGCATTTT. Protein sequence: CASRATHQPQHF.

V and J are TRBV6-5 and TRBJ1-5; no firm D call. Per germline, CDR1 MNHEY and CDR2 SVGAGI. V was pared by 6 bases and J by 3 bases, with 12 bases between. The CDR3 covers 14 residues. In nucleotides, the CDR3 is TGTGCCAGCAGCCCAGATAATTACAATCAGCCCCAGCATTTT. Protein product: CASSPDNYNQPQHF.

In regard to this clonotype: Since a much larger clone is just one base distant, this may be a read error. The CDR3 DNA is TGCAGTGCGCCGACTAGCGGGCCCTTGGCGCAGTACTTC. This sequence encodes CSAPTSGPLAQYF. The V and J genes are TRBV20-1 and TRBJ2-5; TRBD2 aligns across 10 bases. The CDR3 spans 13 residues. J lost 11 bases, V lost 6 bases, and 12 bases had no gene match. Germline V CDR1 and CDR2: DFQATT, SNEGSKA (reference sequence).

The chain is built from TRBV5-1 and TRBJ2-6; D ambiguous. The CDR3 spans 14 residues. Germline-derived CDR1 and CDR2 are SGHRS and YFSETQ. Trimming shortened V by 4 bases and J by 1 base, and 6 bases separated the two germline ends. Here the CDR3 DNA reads TGCGCCAGCAGCGAGAATTCTGGGGCCAACGTCCTGACTTTC. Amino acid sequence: CASSENSGANVLTF.